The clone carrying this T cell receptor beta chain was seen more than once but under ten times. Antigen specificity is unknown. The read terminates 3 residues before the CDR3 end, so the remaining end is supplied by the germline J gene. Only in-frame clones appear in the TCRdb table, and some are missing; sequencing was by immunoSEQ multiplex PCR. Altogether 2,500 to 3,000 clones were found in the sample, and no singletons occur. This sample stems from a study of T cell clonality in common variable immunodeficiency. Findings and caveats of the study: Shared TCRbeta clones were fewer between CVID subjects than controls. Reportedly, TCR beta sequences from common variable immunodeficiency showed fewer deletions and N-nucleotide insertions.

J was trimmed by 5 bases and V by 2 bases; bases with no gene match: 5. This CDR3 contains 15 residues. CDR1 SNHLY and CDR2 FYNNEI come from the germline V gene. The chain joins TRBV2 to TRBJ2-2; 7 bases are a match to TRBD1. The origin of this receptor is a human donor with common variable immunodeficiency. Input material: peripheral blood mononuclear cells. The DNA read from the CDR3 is TGTGCCAGCAGTGAAAGCGACAGGGTTACCGGGGAG. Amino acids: CASSESDRVTGE. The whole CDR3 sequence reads CASSESDRVTGELFF.